The clone carrying this T cell receptor (beta chain) turned up a few times. The length of the CDR3 is 11 residues. Trimming left V 6 bases short and J 11 bases short, with 16 bases between. From germline, CDR1 is DFQATT and CDR2 SNEGSKA (reference sequence). TCRdb passed the 5' RACE reads through MiXCR, listing each CDR3 protein once. The data hold hundreds of thousands of distinct CDR3 sequences, with approximately 22% observed a single time. The data derive from a study of identical twins. The data also belong to a second study, concerning T cells expressing NK-cell markers.

The chain is built from TRBV20-1 and TRBJ2-5; D possibly corresponds to TRBD2 (6 bases). Material for sequencing was PBMCs. The sequence derives from a woman aged 18-29 years in good health. The CDR3 sequence is CSAYRSGLQYF. DNA for the CDR3: TGCAGTGCCTACAGGAGCGGGCTACAGTACTTC.